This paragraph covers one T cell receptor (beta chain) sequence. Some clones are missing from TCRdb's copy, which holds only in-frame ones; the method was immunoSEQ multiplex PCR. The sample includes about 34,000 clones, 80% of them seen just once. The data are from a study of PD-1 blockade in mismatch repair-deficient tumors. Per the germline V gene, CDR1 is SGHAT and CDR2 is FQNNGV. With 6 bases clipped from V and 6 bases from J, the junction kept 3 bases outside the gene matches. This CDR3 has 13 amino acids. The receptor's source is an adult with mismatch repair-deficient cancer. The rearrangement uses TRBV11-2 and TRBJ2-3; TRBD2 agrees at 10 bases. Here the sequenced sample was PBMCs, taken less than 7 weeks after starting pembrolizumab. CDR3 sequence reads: CASRKAGGDTQYF. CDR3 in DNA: TGTGCCAGCAGGAAAGCGGGGGGGGATACGCAGTATTTT. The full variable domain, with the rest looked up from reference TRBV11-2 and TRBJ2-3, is EAGVAQSPRYKIIEKRQSVAFWCNPISGHATLYWYQQILGQGPKLLIQFQNNGVVDDSQLPKDRFSAERLKGVDSTLKIQPAKLEDSAVYLCASRKAGGDTQYFGPGTRLTVL.